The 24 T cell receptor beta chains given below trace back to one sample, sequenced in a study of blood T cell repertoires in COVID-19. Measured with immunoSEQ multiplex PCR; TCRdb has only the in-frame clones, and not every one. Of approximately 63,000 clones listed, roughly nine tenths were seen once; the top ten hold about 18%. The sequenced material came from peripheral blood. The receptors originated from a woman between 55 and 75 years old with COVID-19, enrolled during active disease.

The DNA of the CDR3 is TGTGCCAGCAGCCGGAGCGGGAGCTACGAGCAGTACTTC. Translation: CASSRSGSYEQYF. The chain links TRBV3-1 (or the pseudogene TRBV3-2) to TRBJ2-7, with TRBD2 identical over 8 bases. V trimming: 4 bases; J trimming: 3 bases; junction bases outside the gene matches: 2. There are 13 residues in the CDR3. Germline V gene data show CDR1 as LGHDT and CDR2 as YNNKEL (reference sequence).

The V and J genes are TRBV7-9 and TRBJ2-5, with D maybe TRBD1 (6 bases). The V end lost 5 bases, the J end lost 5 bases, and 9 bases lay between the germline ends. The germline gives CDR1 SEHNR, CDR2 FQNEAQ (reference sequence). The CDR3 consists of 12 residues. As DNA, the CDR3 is TGTGCCAGCAGCAATACAGGGGAGACCCAGTACTTC. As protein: CASSNTGETQYF. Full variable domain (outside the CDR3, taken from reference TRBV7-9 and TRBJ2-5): DTGVSQNPRHKITKRGQNVTFRCDPISEHNRLYWYRQTLGQGPEFLTYFQNEAQLEKSRLLSDRFSAERPKGSFSTLEIQRTEQGDSAMYLCASSNTGETQYFGPGTRLLVL.

The CDR3 nucleotides read TGTGCCAGCAGCCGGAAGCAGGGGTGGAATTCACCCCTCCACTTT. Translating it yields CASSRKQGWNSPLHF. The chain uses TRBV5-4 and TRBJ1-6; TRBD1 might be the D (6 bases). The CDR3 contains 15 residues. With 4 bases removed from V and 7 bases from J, the gap between germline ends came to 15 bases. Germline V gene sequence: CDR1 SGHNT, CDR2 YYREEE (reference sequence).

The CDR3 sequence: CASSEQGSSYEQYF. Here the CDR3 DNA reads TGCGCCAGCAGCGAGCAGGGAAGCTCCTACGAGCAGTACTTC. The chain combines TRBV5-1 with TRBJ2-7; D possibly corresponds to TRBD1 (5 bases). This CDR3 region has 14 residues. CDR1 is SGHRS and CDR2 is YFSETQ in the germline V gene. Deletions cut 4 bases from V and 0 bases from J, with 11 bases between.

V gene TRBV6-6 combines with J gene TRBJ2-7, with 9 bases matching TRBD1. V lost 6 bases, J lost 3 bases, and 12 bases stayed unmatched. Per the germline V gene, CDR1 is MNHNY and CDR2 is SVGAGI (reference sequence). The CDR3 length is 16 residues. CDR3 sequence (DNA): TGTGCCAGCAGCTCCCTCCCCGGGACAGGGAGCTACGAGCAGTACTTC. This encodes CASSSLPGTGSYEQYF.

CDR3 residues: CATSDSIQGTGDGYGYTF. The CDR3 bases are TGTGCCACCAGTGATTCGATCCAAGGGACAGGTGATGGCTATGGCTACACCTTC. The chain combines TRBV24-1 with TRBJ1-2; 8 bases line up with TRBD1. The CDR3 has 18 amino acids. V trimming: 2 bases; J trimming: 4 bases; junction bases outside the gene matches: 14. Germline V lookup: CDR1 KGHDR, CDR2 SFDVKD.

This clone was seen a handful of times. The CDR3 sequence: CASSASATYEQYF. CDR3 DNA: TGTGCCAGCTCGGCTAGCGCGACCTACGAGCAGTACTTC. The rearrangement uses TRBV18 and TRBJ2-7; D may be TRBD2 (6 bases). V dropped 6 bases and J dropped 2 bases, with 11 bases sitting between them. The CDR3 spans 13 residues. Germline CDR1 reads KGHSH; CDR2 reads LQKENI.

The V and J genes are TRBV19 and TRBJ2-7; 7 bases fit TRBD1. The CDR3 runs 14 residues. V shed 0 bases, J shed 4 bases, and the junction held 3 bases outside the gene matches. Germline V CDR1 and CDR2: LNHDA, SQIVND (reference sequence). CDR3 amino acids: CASSIDYRGYEQYF. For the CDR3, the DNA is TGTGCCAGTAGTATAGACTACAGGGGATACGAGCAGTACTTC.

The CDR3 here is CASSLSNTEAFF. In DNA, the CDR3 is TGCGCCAGCAGCCTTTCTAACACTGAAGCTTTCTTT. The V and J genes are TRBV5-1 and TRBJ1-1; no clear D. Trimming cost V 4 bases and J 2 bases, with 6 bases left between them. Germline lookup yields CDR1 SGHRS and CDR2 YFSETQ. The CDR3 loop spans 12 amino acids.

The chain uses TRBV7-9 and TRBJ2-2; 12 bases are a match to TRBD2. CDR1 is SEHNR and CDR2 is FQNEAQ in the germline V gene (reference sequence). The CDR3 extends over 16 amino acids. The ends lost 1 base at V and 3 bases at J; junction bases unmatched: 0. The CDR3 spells CASSLGLAGDTGELFF. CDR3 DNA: TGTGCCAGCAGCTTAGGACTAGCGGGAGACACCGGGGAGCTGTTTTTT.

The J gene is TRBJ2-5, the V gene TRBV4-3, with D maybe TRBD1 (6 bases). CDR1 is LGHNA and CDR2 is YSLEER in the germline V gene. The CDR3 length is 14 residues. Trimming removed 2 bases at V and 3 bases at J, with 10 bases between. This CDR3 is CASSQQGGEETQYF. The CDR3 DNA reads TGCGCCAGCAGCCAACAAGGGGGAGAAGAGACCCAGTACTTC.

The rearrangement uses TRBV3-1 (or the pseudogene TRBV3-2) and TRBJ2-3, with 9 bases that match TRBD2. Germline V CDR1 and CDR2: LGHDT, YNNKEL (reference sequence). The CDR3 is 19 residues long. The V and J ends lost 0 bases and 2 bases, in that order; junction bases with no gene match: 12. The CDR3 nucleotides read TGTGCCAGCAGCCAAGATCGCGGCCAGACTAGCGGATTCACAGATACGCAGTATTTT. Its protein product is CASSQDRGQTSGFTDTQYF.

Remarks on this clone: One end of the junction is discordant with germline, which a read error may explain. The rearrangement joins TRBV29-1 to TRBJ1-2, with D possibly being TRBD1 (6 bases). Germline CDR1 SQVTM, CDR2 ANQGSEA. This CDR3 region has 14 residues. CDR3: CSAESSQGTLGYTF. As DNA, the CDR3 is TGCAGCGCTGAATCGTCCCAGGGGACCCTTGGCTACACCTTC.

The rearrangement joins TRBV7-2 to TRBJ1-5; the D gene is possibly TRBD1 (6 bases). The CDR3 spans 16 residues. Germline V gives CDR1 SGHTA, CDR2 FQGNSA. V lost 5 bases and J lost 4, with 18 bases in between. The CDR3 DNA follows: TGTGCCAGCAGCCCTTTGACAGGTGCCCCGAATCAGCCCCAGCATTTT. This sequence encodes CASSPLTGAPNQPQHF.

The CDR3 coding sequence is TGTGCCAGCAGTTTAACGGGTGAGCAGTTCTTC. This translates into CASSLTGEQFF. The gene calls are TRBV12-3 or TRBV12-4 and TRBJ2-1, with unresolved D. The CDR3 runs to 11 residues. Trimming stripped 2 bases from V and 9 bases from J, with 5 bases between.

The DNA of the CDR3 is TGTGCCAGCAGTTACTCGACTGCTACCCAGTACTTC. Protein product: CASSYSTATQYF. The rearrangement joins TRBV6-5 to TRBJ2-5, with D uncertain. The CDR3 contains 12 residues. The germline V gene encodes CDR1 MNHEY and CDR2 SVGAGI. V dropped 0 bases and J dropped 8 bases, with 7 bases sitting between them.

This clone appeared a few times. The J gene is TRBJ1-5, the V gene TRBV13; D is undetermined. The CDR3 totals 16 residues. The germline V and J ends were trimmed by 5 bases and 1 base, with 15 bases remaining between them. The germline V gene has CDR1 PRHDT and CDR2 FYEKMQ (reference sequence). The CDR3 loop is CASSRGSDGSNQPQHF. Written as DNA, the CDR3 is TGTGCCAGCAGCCGCGGATCAGATGGAAGCAATCAGCCCCAGCATTTT.

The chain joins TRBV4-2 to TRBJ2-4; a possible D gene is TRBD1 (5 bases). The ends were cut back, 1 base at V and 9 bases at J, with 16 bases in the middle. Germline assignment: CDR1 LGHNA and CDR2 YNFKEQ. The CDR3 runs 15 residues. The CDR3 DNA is TGTGCCAGCAGCCAAGCACAGACAGATTTGGTCATTCAGTACTTC. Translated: CASSQAQTDLVIQYF.

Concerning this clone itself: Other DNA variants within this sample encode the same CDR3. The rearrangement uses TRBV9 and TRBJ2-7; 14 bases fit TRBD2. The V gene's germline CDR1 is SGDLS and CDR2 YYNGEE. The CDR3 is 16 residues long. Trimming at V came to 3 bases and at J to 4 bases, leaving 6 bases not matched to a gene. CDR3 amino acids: CASSATGTSGSYEQYF. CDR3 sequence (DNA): TGTGCCAGCAGCGCAACCGGGACTAGCGGGAGTTACGAGCAGTACTTC.

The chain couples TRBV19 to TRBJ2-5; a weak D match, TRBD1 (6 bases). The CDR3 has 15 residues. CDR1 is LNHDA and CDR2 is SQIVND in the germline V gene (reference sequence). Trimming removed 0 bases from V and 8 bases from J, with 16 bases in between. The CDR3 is CASSIDQVQGRTQYF. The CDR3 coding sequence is TGTGCCAGTAGTATAGATCAGGTACAGGGTCGAACCCAGTACTTC.

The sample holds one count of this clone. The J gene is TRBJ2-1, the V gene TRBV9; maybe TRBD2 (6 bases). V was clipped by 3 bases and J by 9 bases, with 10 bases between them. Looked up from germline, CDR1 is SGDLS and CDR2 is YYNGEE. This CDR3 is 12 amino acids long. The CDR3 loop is CASSGGLSEQFF. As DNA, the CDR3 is TGTGCCAGCAGCGGAGGACTAAGTGAGCAGTTCTTC.

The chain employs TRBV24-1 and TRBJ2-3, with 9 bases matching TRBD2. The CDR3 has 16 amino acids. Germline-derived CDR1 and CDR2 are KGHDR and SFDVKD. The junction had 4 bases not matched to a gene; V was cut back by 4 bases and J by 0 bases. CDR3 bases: TGTGCCACCAGTGACAGACTAGCGGCTAGCACAGATACGCAGTATTTT. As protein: CATSDRLAASTDTQYF.

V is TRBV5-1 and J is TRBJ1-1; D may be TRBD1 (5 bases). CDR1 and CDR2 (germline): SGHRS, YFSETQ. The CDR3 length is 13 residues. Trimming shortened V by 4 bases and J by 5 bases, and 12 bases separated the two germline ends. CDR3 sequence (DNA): TGCGCCAGCAGCCCGGGGGGGAAGACTGAAGCTTTCTTT. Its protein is CASSPGGKTEAFF.

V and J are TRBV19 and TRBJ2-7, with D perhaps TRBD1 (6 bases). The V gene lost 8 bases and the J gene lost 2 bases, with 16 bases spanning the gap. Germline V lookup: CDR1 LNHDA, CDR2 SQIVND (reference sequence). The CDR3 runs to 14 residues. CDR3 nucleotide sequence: TGTGCCAGTCAGAGGGGACAACCCACCTACGAGCAGTACTTC. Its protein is CASQRGQPTYEQYF.